These T cell receptor beta chains were read from a single sample in a study of cytomegalovirus exposure and HLA in healthy donors. The protocol was immunoSEQ multiplex PCR, while the TCRdb copy is restricted to in-frame clones and leaves out a portion. The sample includes more than 150,000 clones, 88% seen only once; the top ten take approximately 3.1%. The sample was PBMCs. These receptors were obtained from a man aged 18 to 35 in good health and CMV-seronegative. The CDR3 runs from the conserved cysteine through the conserved F or W. D genes are given only for firm matches. Clone size is not always given. Where it is, it says once, few, many or a class for expanded clones.

j_gene: TRBJ2-3
d_gene: TRBD2
v_gene: TRBV11-1
abundance: -
CDR3nt: TGTGCCAGCAGCAGGCGGGCTAGCGGATACACAGATACGCAGTATTTT
CDR3aa: CASSRRASGYTDTQYF

j_gene: TRBJ1-5
d_gene: -
v_gene: TRBV7-9
abundance: once
CDR3nt: TGTGCCAGCAGCTTAGCGGGGCACGGTAATCAGCCCCAGCATTTT
CDR3aa: CASSLAGHGNQPQHF

j_gene: TRBJ2-7
d_gene: TRBD1
v_gene: TRBV4-3
abundance: -
CDR3nt: TGCGCCAGCAGCCAAGACAGGGGGCCACCCTACGAGCAGTACTTC
CDR3aa: CASSQDRGPPYEQYF

j_gene: TRBJ2-1
d_gene: TRBD1
v_gene: TRBV11-3
abundance: -
CDR3nt: TGTGCCAGCAGCTTAGGGGAGACAGGGTTCAACAATGAGCAGTTCTTC
CDR3aa: CASSLGETGFNNEQFF

j_gene: TRBJ1-1
d_gene: -
v_gene: TRBV10-3
abundance: -
CDR3nt: TGTGCCATCAGGGAAACAGGGAACACTGAAGCTTTCTTT
CDR3aa: CAIRETGNTEAFF

j_gene: TRBJ1-1
d_gene: -
v_gene: TRBV19
abundance: -
CDR3nt: TGTGCCAGTAGTCCTGGGGGCCTCACTGAAGCTTTCTTT
CDR3aa: CASSPGGLTEAFF

j_gene: TRBJ2-3
d_gene: -
v_gene: TRBV6-5
abundance: -
CDR3nt: TGTGCCAGCAGGCGTACGGACACCAGCACAGATACGCAGTATTTT
CDR3aa: CASRRTDTSTDTQYF

j_gene: TRBJ1-1
d_gene: -
v_gene: TRBV10-1
abundance: -
CDR3nt: TGCGCCAGCAGTACAGGGTTCACTGAAGCTTTCTTT
CDR3aa: CASSTGFTEAFF

j_gene: TRBJ2-7
d_gene: -
v_gene: TRBV7-9
abundance: -
CDR3nt: TGTGCCAGCAGCTCCCCTCTAACGGGGGTTTCGAGCTCCTACGAGCAGTACTTC
CDR3aa: CASSSPLTGVSSSYEQYF

j_gene: TRBJ1-3
d_gene: -
v_gene: TRBV5-4
abundance: -
CDR3nt: TGTGCCAGCAGCCGCCAGCAGGAAGCTGGAAACACCATATATTTT
CDR3aa: CASSRQQEAGNTIYF

j_gene: TRBJ2-5
d_gene: -
v_gene: TRBV5-1
abundance: -
CDR3nt: TGCGCCAGCAGCTTGGGTAGCAACCAAGAGACCCAGTACTTC
CDR3aa: CASSLGSNQETQYF

j_gene: TRBJ2-7
d_gene: TRBD1
v_gene: TRBV5-1
abundance: few
CDR3nt: TGCGCCAGCAGCTTGGCGGGACAGGGTTACGAGCAGTACTTC
CDR3aa: CASSLAGQGYEQYF

j_gene: TRBJ2-7
d_gene: TRBD2
v_gene: TRBV9
abundance: -
CDR3nt: TGTGCCAGCAGCCCCCCCACTAGCGGGCCGACCTACGAGCAGTACTTC
CDR3aa: CASSPPTSGPTYEQYF

j_gene: TRBJ2-6
d_gene: TRBD2
v_gene: TRBV5-1
abundance: -
CDR3nt: TGCGCCAGCAGCTTTACTAGCGGGGGCTCTGGGGCCAACGTCCTGACTTTC
CDR3aa: CASSFTSGGSGANVLTF

j_gene: TRBJ1-1
d_gene: TRBD1
v_gene: TRBV4-2
abundance: -
CDR3nt: TGTGCCAGCAGCCAATCAGGGGGGACTGAAGCTTTCTTT
CDR3aa: CASSQSGGTEAFF

j_gene: TRBJ2-3
d_gene: -
v_gene: TRBV5-4
abundance: -
CDR3nt: TGTGCCAGCAGCTTGATCGCAGATACGCAGTATTTT
CDR3aa: CASSLIADTQYF

j_gene: TRBJ2-2
d_gene: -
v_gene: TRBV4-3
abundance: -
CDR3nt: TGCGCCAGCAGCCAAGATAGCAGTTACACCGGGGAGCTGTTTTTT
CDR3aa: CASSQDSSYTGELFF

j_gene: TRBJ1-2
d_gene: TRBD1
v_gene: TRBV7-2
abundance: -
CDR3nt: TGTGCCAGCAGCTCTTGGGACAGGGGGAACTCTGGCTACACCTTC
CDR3aa: CASSSWDRGNSGYTF

j_gene: TRBJ1-2
d_gene: TRBD1
v_gene: TRBV4-2
abundance: -
CDR3nt: TGTGCCAGCAGCCCGGCCCACACAGGGGGGCTATATGGCTACACCTTC
CDR3aa: CASSPAHTGGLYGYTF

j_gene: TRBJ2-7
d_gene: -
v_gene: TRBV6-1
abundance: -
CDR3nt: TGTGCCAGCAGTGTACAGAAAGGGGGCTACGAGCAGTACTTC
CDR3aa: CASSVQKGGYEQYF